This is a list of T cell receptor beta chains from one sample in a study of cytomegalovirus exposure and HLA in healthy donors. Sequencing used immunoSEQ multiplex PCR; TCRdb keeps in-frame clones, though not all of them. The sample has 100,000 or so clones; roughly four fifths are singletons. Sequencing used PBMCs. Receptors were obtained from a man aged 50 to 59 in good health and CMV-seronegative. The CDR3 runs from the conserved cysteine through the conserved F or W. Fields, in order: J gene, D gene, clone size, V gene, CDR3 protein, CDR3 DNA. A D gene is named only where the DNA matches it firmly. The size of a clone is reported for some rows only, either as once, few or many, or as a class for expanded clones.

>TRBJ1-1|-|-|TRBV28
CASRGGGGASWNTEAFF
TGTGCCAGCAGGGGGGGAGGAGGGGCGTCATGGAACACTGAAGCTTTCTTT
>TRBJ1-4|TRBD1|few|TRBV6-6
CASSLRQGEKLFF
TGTGCCAGCAGTCTTCGACAGGGCGAAAAACTGTTTTTT
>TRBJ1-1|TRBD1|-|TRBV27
CASKPRGMNTEAFF
TGTGCCAGCAAACCCAGGGGGATGAACACTGAAGCTTTCTTT
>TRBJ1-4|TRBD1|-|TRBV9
CASSVGQGTEKLFF
TGTGCCAGCAGCGTAGGACAGGGGACTGAAAAACTGTTTTTT
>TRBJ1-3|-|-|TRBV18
CASSPTSTSSGNTIYF
TGTGCCAGCTCACCGACATCGACCAGCTCTGGAAACACCATATATTTT
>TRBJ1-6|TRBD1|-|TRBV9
CASTQGASHNSPLHF
TGTGCCAGCACTCAGGGGGCTAGCCATAATTCACCCCTCCACTTT
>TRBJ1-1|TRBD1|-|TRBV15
CATSRDQQGVPRNTEAFF
TGTGCCACCAGCAGAGATCAGCAGGGGGTCCCCAGGAACACTGAAGCTTTCTTT
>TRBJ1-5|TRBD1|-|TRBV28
CASSEGQGGNQPQHF
TGTGCCAGCAGTGAGGGACAGGGGGGGAATCAGCCCCAGCATTTT
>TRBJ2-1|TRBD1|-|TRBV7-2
CASSYMGQGAVNEQFF
TGTGCCAGCAGCTACATGGGACAGGGGGCAGTCAATGAGCAGTTCTTC
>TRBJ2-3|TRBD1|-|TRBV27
CASSRDRASRAGSTDTQYF
TGTGCCAGCTCCAGGGACAGGGCTTCTCGTGCGGGAAGCACAGATACGCAGTATTTT
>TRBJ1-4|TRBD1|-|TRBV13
CASSNTKQGSYEKLFF
TGTGCCAGCAGCAACACCAAACAGGGGTCGTATGAAAAACTGTTTTTT
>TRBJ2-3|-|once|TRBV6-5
CASKWGPDTQYF
TGTGCCAGCAAATGGGGCCCAGATACGCAGTATTTT
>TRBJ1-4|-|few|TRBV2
CASSRPGFNEKLFF
TGTGCCAGCTCCCGCCCGGGTTTTAATGAAAAACTGTTTTTT
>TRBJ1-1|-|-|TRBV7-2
CASSLGGGTEAFF
TGTGCCAGCAGCTTAGGGGGGGGTACTGAAGCTTTCTTT
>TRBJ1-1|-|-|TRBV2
CASGGPATEGTEAFF
TGTGCCAGCGGGGGCCCAGCCACTGAGGGCACTGAAGCTTTCTTT
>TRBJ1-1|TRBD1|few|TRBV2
CASSGTGMEAFF
TGTGCCAGCAGTGGGACAGGAATGGAAGCTTTCTTT
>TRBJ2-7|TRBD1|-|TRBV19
CASSSGTGGDYEQYF
TGTGCCAGTAGTAGCGGGACAGGGGGCGATTACGAGCAGTACTTC
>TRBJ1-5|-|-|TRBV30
CAWSPTGPNQPQHF
TGTGCCTGGAGTCCAACAGGGCCCAATCAGCCCCAGCATTTT
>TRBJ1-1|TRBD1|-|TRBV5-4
CASSYQGVGTEAFF
TGTGCCAGCAGCTATCAGGGGGTCGGCACTGAAGCTTTCTTT
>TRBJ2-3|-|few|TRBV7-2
CASRTAGTRTDTQYF
TGTGCCAGCAGAACAGCGGGGACACGCACAGATACGCAGTATTTT
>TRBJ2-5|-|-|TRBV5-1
CASSFQGQETQYF
TGCGCCAGCAGCTTCCAGGGGCAGGAGACCCAGTACTTC
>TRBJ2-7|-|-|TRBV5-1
CASSPSTGSVLDKQYF
TGCGCCAGCAGCCCCTCGACAGGAAGCGTCTTGGACAAGCAGTACTTC
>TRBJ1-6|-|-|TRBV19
CASSDRNSPLHF
TGTGCCAGTAGCGACAGAAATTCACCCCTCCACTTT
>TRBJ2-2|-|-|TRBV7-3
CASSSNLGELFF
TGTGCCAGCAGCTCCAACTTGGGGGAGCTGTTTTTT
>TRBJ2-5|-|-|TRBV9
CASSVEWGRETQYF
TGTGCCAGCAGCGTAGAGTGGGGGCGGGAGACCCAGTACTTC
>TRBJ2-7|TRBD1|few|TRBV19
CASSNPGQGSLSSYEQYF
TGTGCCAGTAGTAACCCGGGACAGGGTTCTCTTAGCTCCTACGAGCAGTACTTC
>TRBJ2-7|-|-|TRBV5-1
CASSLGRGTHEQYF
TGCGCCAGCAGCTTGGGACGGGGAACGCACGAGCAGTACTTC
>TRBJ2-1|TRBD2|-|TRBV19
CASNPRGSGRGNEQFF
TGTGCCAGTAATCCCCGAGGTAGCGGGAGGGGAAATGAGCAGTTCTTC
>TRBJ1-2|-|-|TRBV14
CASSHNRDIGYTF
TGTGCCAGCAGCCATAACCGGGACATTGGCTACACCTTC
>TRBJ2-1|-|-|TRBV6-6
CASSPSLAPEQFF
TGTGCCAGCAGTCCATCTCTAGCCCCTGAGCAGTTCTTC
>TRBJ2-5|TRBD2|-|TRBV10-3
CAISGGTTSGSRETQYF
TGTGCCATCAGTGGCGGGACGACTAGCGGGAGTAGAGAGACCCAGTACTTC
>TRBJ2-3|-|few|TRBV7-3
CASSPISTDTQYF
TGTGCCAGCAGCCCCATCAGCACAGATACGCAGTATTTT
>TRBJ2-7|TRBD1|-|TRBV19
CASSIGQGASYEQYF
TGTGCCAGTAGTATAGGACAGGGGGCCTCCTACGAGCAGTACTTC
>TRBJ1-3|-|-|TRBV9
CASSIQDMGAGNTIYF
TGTGCCAGCAGCATTCAGGACATGGGGGCGGGAAACACCATATATTTT
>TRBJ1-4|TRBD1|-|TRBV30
CAWSSRGQSFEKLFF
TGTGCCTGGAGTAGTAGGGGACAGTCGTTTGAAAAACTGTTTTTT
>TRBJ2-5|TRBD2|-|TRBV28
CASSSQLAGTSRDQYF
TGTGCCAGCAGCTCCCAACTAGCGGGGACCTCTCGAGACCAGTACTTC
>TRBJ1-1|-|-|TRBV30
CAWSLGLMKPTEAFF
TGTGCCTGGAGCTTGGGGCTCATGAAACCGACTGAAGCTTTCTTT
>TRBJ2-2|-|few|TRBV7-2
CASSVQRRGTGELFF
TGTGCCAGCAGCGTACAGCGGAGGGGAACCGGGGAGCTGTTTTTT
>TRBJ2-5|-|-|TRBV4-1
CASSRLELETQYF
TGCGCCAGCAGCCGACTAGAACTAGAGACCCAGTACTTC
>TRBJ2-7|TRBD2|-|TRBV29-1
CSVEGLAGSYEQYF
TGCAGCGTTGAGGGACTAGCGGGATCCTACGAGCAGTACTTC
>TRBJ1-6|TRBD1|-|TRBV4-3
CASSQGTGNSPLHF
TGCGCCAGCAGCCAAGGGACAGGGAATTCACCCCTCCACTTT
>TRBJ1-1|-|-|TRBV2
CASSDRTDTLNTEAFF
TGTGCCAGCAGTGACCGGACAGATACCTTGAACACTGAAGCTTTCTTT
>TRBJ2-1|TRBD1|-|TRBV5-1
CASSGDRVNNEQFF
TGCGCCAGCAGCGGGGACAGGGTAAACAATGAGCAGTTCTTC
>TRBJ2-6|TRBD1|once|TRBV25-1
CASRLTGVLSGANVLTF
TGTGCCAGCAGGTTGACAGGGGTCCTCTCTGGGGCCAACGTCCTGACTTTC
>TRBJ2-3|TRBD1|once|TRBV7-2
CASSQTGSTDTQYF
TGTGCCAGCAGCCAGACAGGGAGCACAGATACGCAGTATTTT
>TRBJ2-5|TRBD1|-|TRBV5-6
CASSSRDRETQYF
TGTGCCAGCAGCTCCCGGGACAGGGAGACCCAGTACTTC
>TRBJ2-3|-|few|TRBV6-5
CASKVGGSTDTQYF
TGTGCCAGCAAAGTTGGGGGGAGCACAGATACGCAGTATTTT
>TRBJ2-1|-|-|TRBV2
CASSEESYNEQFF
TGTGCCAGCAGTGAAGAGAGCTACAATGAGCAGTTCTTC
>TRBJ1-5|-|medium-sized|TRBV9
CASSTADSNQPQHF
TGTGCCAGCAGCACAGCTGATAGCAATCAGCCCCAGCATTTT
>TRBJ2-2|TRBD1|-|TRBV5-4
CASSLGDRQSGELFF
TGTGCCAGCAGCTTGGGGGACAGGCAATCCGGGGAGCTGTTTTTT
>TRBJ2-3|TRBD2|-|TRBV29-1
CSVREGTQYF
TGCAGCGTTAGGGAGGGTACGCAGTATTTT
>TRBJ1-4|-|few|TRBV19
CASTPIGGNEKLFF
TGTGCCAGTACGCCGATTGGAGGTAATGAAAAACTGTTTTTT